One TCR beta chain is described in this entry. This receptor's antigen is unknown. No quality values exist for individual bases; no much larger clone is one base distant. Sequencing instrument: Illumina HiSeq 2500. TCR beta libraries were prepared by quantitative 5'-RACE with molecular barcodes. The original methods were these. Disease-linked TCR variants were identified with a new computational method built on a probabilistic model of VDJ rearrangement. The raw public data were reprocessed by TCRdb itself: fastp quality trimming at Q25, MiXCR clonotype calling, in-frame beta chains only. Each entry is one CDR3 protein sequence, shown with its most common DNA and genes. The V and J calls, along with clone size, are taken from TCRdb and not from the paper's own processing. The sample table contains about 480,000 distinct CDR3 sequences; only one count was recorded for about a sixth of them. The top ten hold approximately 0.93% of the sample.

The data were obtained in a study of CD8 T cells in ankylosing spondylitis (dated by TCRdb to between 2016 and 2019). Some background on the complete study: To find TCR variants linked to disease, the study profiled T cell receptor beta repertoires in ankylosing spondylitis patients and healthy donors. In total, the full study cohort was made up of about 110 healthy donors and about two dozen ankylosing spondylitis patients. Peripheral blood was sampled, and synovial fluid was additionally collected from ankylosing spondylitis patients.

From a lookup of the germline V gene (reference sequence), CDR1 and CDR2 are DFQATT and SNEGSKA. The CDR3, cysteine through phenylalanine, is 15 amino acids long. Just the 45-base CDR3 DNA is kept, in frame starting at base 1. Trimming accounts for 4 bases at V and 2 bases at J, while the number of junction bases matched to no gene is 8. Here is what the overall study found, with its caveats: The disease-linked clones were reported to be significantly enriched in matched synovial fluid samples from ankylosing spondylitis patients. A TCR beta motif of 8 or 9 highly homologous amino acid variants appeared characteristic of blood from ankylosing spondylitis patients. Some motif variants were previously reported in synovial fluid and blood of reactive arthritis patients, suggesting common disease-initiation mechanisms. The disease-linked clones had a CD8+ phenotype and were found at relatively low frequencies in peripheral blood.

The source material was blood, either unsorted or a sorted T cell fraction (not recorded which). In this chain, TRBV20-1 is recombined with TRBJ2-7, with TRBD2 identical over 10 junction bases. This sequence originates from a male donor with ankylosing spondylitis. This receptor has the CDR3 CSAKKGLATTYEQYF. DNA sequence: TGCAGTGCTAAGAAGGGACTAGCGACTACCTACGAGCAGTACTTC.